Below are 19 T cell receptor beta chains sequenced from a single sample in a study of cytomegalovirus exposure and HLA in healthy donors. This PCR relied on a set of 60 Vbeta primers and 13 Jbeta primers. Produced via immunoSEQ multiplex PCR; TCRdb's table is partial and in-frame only. The table lists about 200,000 clones, 82% of them singletons. The sequenced sample was PBMCs. Every receptor here comes from a woman aged 50 to 65 in good health and CMV-seropositive.

This chain links TRBV29-1 with TRBJ2-3; 9 bases fit TRBD1. The CDR3 runs to 12 residues. The ends lost 8 bases at V and 4 bases at J; junction bases unmatched: 4. CDR1 SQVTM and CDR2 ANQGSEA come from the germline V gene. The CDR3 is CSHRTGADTQYF. CDR3 sequence (DNA): TGCAGCCATCGGACAGGGGCAGATACGCAGTATTTT.

This chain connects TRBV11-2 to TRBJ2-7; maybe TRBD2 (6 bases). This CDR3 region has 14 residues. From germline, CDR1 is SGHAT and CDR2 FQNNGV. Trimming cost V 5 bases and J 2 bases, with 13 bases left between them. In DNA form, the CDR3 reads TGTGCCAGCAGCCCCGGGACGGGAGCCTACGAGCAGTACTTC. Its translation: CASSPGTGAYEQYF.

The V and J genes are TRBV20-1 and TRBJ2-7; no clear D. Germline V CDR1 and CDR2: DFQATT, SNEGSKA (reference sequence). V dropped 7 bases and J dropped 1 base, with 8 bases sitting between them. The CDR3 loop spans 11 amino acids. The CDR3 nucleotides are TGCAGTGTTCACAGTTCCTACGAGCAGTACTTC. Its translation is CSVHSSYEQYF.

Here the CDR3 DNA reads TGTGCCAGCAGTTTTAGACACCTTGGCTATGGCTACACCTTC. Protein product: CASSFRHLGYGYTF. V gene TRBV28 combines with J gene TRBJ1-2; D remains ambiguous. Trimming left V 3 bases short and J 4 bases short, with 12 bases between. The CDR3 is 14 residues long. Germline CDR1 MDHEN, CDR2 SYDVKM.

J is TRBJ2-5 and V is TRBV2; 9 positions match TRBD2. TRBJ2-7 explains the end of the DNA better; the J call may be wrong. The CDR3 covers 13 residues. CDR1 and CDR2 from the germline V gene are SNHLY and FYNNEI. CDR3 nucleotides: TGTGCCAGCAGAATAGCGGGAGCCTACGAGCAGTACTTC. It encodes CASRIAGAYEQYF.

The J gene is TRBJ1-1, the V gene TRBV7-2; D gene ambiguous. V was pared by 4 bases and J by 1 base, with 10 bases between. The CDR3 extends over 14 amino acids. The germline gives CDR1 SGHTA, CDR2 FQGNSA. CDR3 loop: CASSWGRGNTEAFF. In DNA form, the CDR3 reads TGTGCCAGCAGCTGGGGTCGGGGGAACACTGAAGCTTTCTTT.

This chain connects TRBV18 to TRBJ2-3; 7 bases are a match to TRBD1. The CDR3 extends over 17 amino acids. The V gene's germline CDR1 is KGHSH and CDR2 LQKENI. J lost 2 bases, V lost 3 bases, and 11 bases had no gene match. DNA for the CDR3: TGTGCCAGCTCACCGCAGGACAGGCCGGTAAACACAGATACGCAGTATTTT. Its translation is CASSPQDRPVNTDTQYF.

The chain is built from TRBV18 and TRBJ2-2; 7 nucleotides line up with TRBD1. Germline V gene sequence: CDR1 KGHSH, CDR2 LQKENI. The CDR3 consists of 16 residues. J was trimmed by 5 bases and V by 5 bases; bases with no gene match: 11. The CDR3 bases are TGTGCCAGCTCATTTTCCGGGACAGAGGGGACCGGGGAGCTGTTTTTT. It yields the protein CASSFSGTEGTGELFF.

V is TRBV21-1 and J is TRBJ1-4; TRBD1, the table's D call, lacks a check against the DNA. TRBV21-1 is a pseudogene. The CDR3 length is 14 residues. The CDR3 bases are TGTGCCAGCACGGCAGGGGATCGGGGTGAAAAACTGTTTTTT. Translated, it gives CASTAGDRGEKLFF.

This clone has more than one count but fewer than ten. An end of the junction differs from the germline gene, which may be a read error. The chain employs TRBV2 and TRBJ2-4; 14 positions match TRBD2. This CDR3 is built from 14 residues. The V gene's germline CDR1 is SNHLY and CDR2 FYNNEI. DNA for the CDR3: TGTGCCAGCAGGGGGACTAGCGGGGGAAACAGTCAGTACTTC. Translated: CASRGTSGGNSQYF.

The chain combines TRBV20-1 with TRBJ2-5; D is unclear. The CDR3 has 11 amino acids. The germline CDR1 and CDR2 sequences are DFQATT and SNEGSKA (reference sequence). CDR3 sequence (DNA): TGCACCGTCGCGTACCAAGAGACCCAGTACTTC. Translating gives CTVAYQETQYF.

V usage is TRBV29-1 and J usage is TRBJ1-2, with 7 bases fitting TRBD1. V gave up 6 bases and J gave up 7 bases; unmatched junction bases: 5. The CDR3 is made up of 11 amino acids. Germline lookup yields CDR1 SQVTM and CDR2 ANQGSEA. The CDR3 spells CSVDRDTGYTF. The CDR3 nucleotides are TGCAGCGTCGACAGGGATACTGGCTACACCTTC.

This rearrangement joins TRBV27 to TRBJ1-2, with 9 nucleotides matching TRBD1. Germline V gene data show CDR1 as MNHEY and CDR2 as SMNVEV (reference sequence). The V segment lost 4 bases and the J segment 4 bases; nucleotides outside the gene matches: 4. This CDR3 comprises 14 residues. As DNA, the CDR3 is TGTGCCAGCAGTTCGGGACAGGGTTCCTATGGCTACACCTTC. Translated, it gives CASSSGQGSYGYTF.

The V gene is TRBV28, the J gene TRBJ1-1; possible D gene TRBD1, 5 bases. CDR1 and CDR2 (germline): MDHEN, SYDVKM. Trimming pared 6 bases from V and 1 base from J, leaving 12 bases between. There are 14 residues in the CDR3. Here the CDR3 reads CASRPPTGNTEAFF. As DNA, the CDR3 is TGTGCCAGCAGACCCCCCACAGGGAACACTGAAGCTTTCTTT.

The gene calls are TRBV18 and TRBJ2-2, with D tentatively TRBD2 (6 bases). Germline CDR1 is KGHSH and CDR2 is LQKENI. The CDR3 sequence is 16 residues long. With 0 bases removed from V and 4 bases from J, the gap between germline ends came to 12 bases. CDR3 loop: CASSPPSSGATGELFF. For the CDR3, the DNA is TGTGCCAGCTCACCACCCTCGTCGGGAGCCACCGGGGAGCTGTTTTTT.

The rearrangement uses TRBV5-4 and TRBJ2-3, with 10 bases identical to TRBD2. Germline V gene sequence: CDR1 SGHNT, CDR2 YYREEE (reference sequence). The trim removed 4 bases at V and 4 bases at J, leaving 12 bases unmatched. The CDR3 consists of 17 residues. CDR3: CASSVSGRAKFPDTQYF. The CDR3 bases are TGTGCCAGCAGCGTCAGCGGGAGGGCCAAGTTTCCAGATACGCAGTATTTT. Together with reference TRBV5-4 and TRBJ2-3, the CDR3 gives the full variable domain: ETGVTQSPTHLIKTRGQQVTLRCSSQSGHNTVSWYQQALGQGPQFIFQYYREEENGRGNFPPRFSGLQFPNYSSELNVNALELDDSALYLCASSVSGRAKFPDTQYFGPGTRLTVL.

The V gene is TRBV5-4, the J gene TRBJ2-2, with 9 positions matching TRBD1. Unmatched junction bases numbered 2, after V lost 4 bases and J lost 4 bases. From germline, CDR1 is SGHNT and CDR2 YYREEE (reference sequence). There are 14 residues in the CDR3. For the CDR3, the DNA is TGTGCCAGCAGCGGGACAGGGTCCACCGGGGAGCTGTTTTTT. Protein product: CASSGTGSTGELFF. The whole variable domain, remainder taken from reference TRBV5-4 and TRBJ2-2, is ETGVTQSPTHLIKTRGQQVTLRCSSQSGHNTVSWYQQALGQGPQFIFQYYREEENGRGNFPPRFSGLQFPNYSSELNVNALELDDSALYLCASSGTGSTGELFFGEGSRLTVL.

In this sample, this clone turned up a few times. This chain links TRBV6-5 with TRBJ2-7; 14 positions agree with TRBD2. The J segment lost 12 bases and the V segment lost 2 bases, leaving 6 bases of the junction unmatched. This CDR3 comprises 14 residues. Germline CDR1 is MNHEY and CDR2 is SVGAGI. CDR3 in DNA: TGTGCCAGCAGTTACGGGACTAGCGGGAGTGAACCGTACTTC. It is translated as CASSYGTSGSEPYF.

The chain is built from TRBV18 and TRBJ2-7; 13 nucleotides line up with TRBD2. This CDR3 comprises 15 residues. Germline trimming cut 5 bases from V and 2 bases from J; bases unmatched to any gene: 3. Germline V gene sequence: CDR1 KGHSH, CDR2 LQKENI. This CDR3 reads CASSAGTSGTYEQYF. CDR3 bases: TGTGCCAGCTCAGCCGGGACTAGCGGGACCTACGAGCAGTACTTC.